Below, one T cell receptor (beta chain) is given with its context. Its antigen specificity is not known. No per-base quality is available; no much larger clone lies one base away. The immunoSEQ hsTCRbeta Kit was used to sequence TCR beta CDR3 regions from DNA. The authors' analysis ran thus. TCR sequencing data were analysed with the ImmunoSEQ Analyzer. T cell clonality was defined as 1 minus Pielou's evenness, as computed on productive rearrangements. To measure T cell diversity, the inverse Simpson index was applied to productive templates. T cell density was defined as TCR beta template counts normalized to usable DNA, with usable DNA estimated by amplification and sequencing of housekeeping genes. TCR metrics were compared across histologic stages using two-sided Kruskal-Wallis tests. TCRdb retrieved this table from immuneACCESS and kept in-frame rearrangements only. Not all clones are present; in checked studies, unresolved V genes account for under half, and no reason is known for the remainder. V and J calls plus clone size are reproduced from that table; the DNA served to infer D and trimming. The sample has about 6,100 clones on record, just under 80% of them singletons. In total, the top ten clones hold over 6% of the sample.

Between the V and J ends, shortened by 4 bases and 1 base respectively, the junction contains 14 bases. The germline V gene (reference sequence) supplies CDR1 SGHNT and CDR2 YYREEE. Taken from cysteine to phenylalanine, the CDR3 has 15 residues. Only the CDR3 DNA is retained, 45 bases long and in frame from the first base. The entry originates in a study of immune evolution from preneoplasia to lung adenocarcinoma (dated by TCRdb to 2020 to 2022). The study in broad terms: HLA loss of heterozygosity was observed in approximately 7%, 15% and 30% of AIS, MIA and ADC lesions, respectively, and was not observed in any AAH lesions. The study profiled immune contexture across lung adenocarcinoma precursors and invasive adenocarcinoma using immune gene expression, TCR sequencing and multiplex immunofluorescence. Resected precursor lesions (AAH, AIS, MIA) and invasive adenocarcinomas were compared with paired morphologically normal lung tissue. The sample size was set by how many specimens were available, not by a prior power calculation. The immune data were integrated with whole exome sequencing and methylation data from the same cohort of nodules. The overall cohort was made up of around 51 patients with pulmonary nodules who had surgical resection. The TCR sequencing data were obtained from around 46 patients. The study reported that 85 to 130 samples were used for TCR sequencing. POLYSOLVER was used to infer Class I HLA alleles from exome data, and LOHHLA was used to detect allele-specific HLA loss.

The patients had resection in Japan or China between about 2013 and 2017. Two lung cancer pathologists independently reviewed H&E slides to confirm the histologic diagnosis of every case. Premalignant or tumor cells were enriched for nucleic acid extraction by macro-dissection performed after pathologic assessment. DNA was isolated from FFPE tissue using the AllPrep DNA/RNA FFPE Kit. General conclusions and limits of the study: Clonality was highest in normal lung, while later-stage lesions appeared to have lower clonality but higher T cell density and diversity. Because all patients came from Japan and China, whether the findings apply to Western populations was uncertain. Normal lung had the highest top T cell clone frequencies, which appeared to decline progressively from AAH through AIS, MIA and invasive adenocarcinoma. The findings reflected association rather than direct causation, and larger cohorts with long-term follow-up and longitudinal biopsies were considered necessary. KRAS-mutant nodules showed the highest T cell clonality compared with EGFR-mutant or double wild-type lesions.

This sequence was found in a person between 50 and 70 years old with lung adenocarcinoma. The sample comprised FFPE minimally invasive lung adenocarcinoma tissue. The sample's cell subset or site label, decoded: micro-invasive lung adenocarcinoma (MIA). The rearrangement combines TRBV5-4 with TRBJ1-1, and possibly TRBD1, on 6 matching bases. Read as DNA, the sequence is TGTGCCAGCAGCCCCTCACGGGGGCGGAACACTGAAGCTTTCTTT. Translated, it reads CASSPSRGRNTEAFF.